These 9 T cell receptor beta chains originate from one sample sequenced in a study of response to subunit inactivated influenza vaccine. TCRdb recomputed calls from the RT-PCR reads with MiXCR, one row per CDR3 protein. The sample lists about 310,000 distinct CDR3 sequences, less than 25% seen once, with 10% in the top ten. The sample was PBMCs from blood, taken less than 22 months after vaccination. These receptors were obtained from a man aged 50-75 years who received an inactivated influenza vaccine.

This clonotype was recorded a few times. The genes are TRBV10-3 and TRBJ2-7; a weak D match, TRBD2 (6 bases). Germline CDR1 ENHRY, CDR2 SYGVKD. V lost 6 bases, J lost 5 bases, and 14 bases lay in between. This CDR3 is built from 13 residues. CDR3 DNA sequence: TGTGCCATCAGAGGAGAGGGGAGGAACGAGCAGTACTTC. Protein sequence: CAIRGEGRNEQYF.

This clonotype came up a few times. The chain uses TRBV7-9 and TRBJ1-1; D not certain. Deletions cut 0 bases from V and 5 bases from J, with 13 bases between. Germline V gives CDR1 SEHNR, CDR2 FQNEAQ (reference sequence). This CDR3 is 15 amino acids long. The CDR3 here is CASSLADWGNTEAFF. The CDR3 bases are TGTGCCAGCAGCTTAGCGGATTGGGGAAATACTGAAGCTTTCTTT. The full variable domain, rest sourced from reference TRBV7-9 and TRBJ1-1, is DTGVSQNPRHKITKRGQNVTFRCDPISEHNRLYWYRQTLGQGPEFLTYFQNEAQLEKSRLLSDRFSAERPKGSFSTLEIQRTEQGDSAMYLCASSLADWGNTEAFFGQGTRLTVV.

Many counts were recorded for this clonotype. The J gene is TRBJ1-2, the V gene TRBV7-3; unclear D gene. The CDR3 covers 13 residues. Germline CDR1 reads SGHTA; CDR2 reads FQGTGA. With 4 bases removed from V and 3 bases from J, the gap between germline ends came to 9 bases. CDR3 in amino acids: CASSYTTDYGYTF. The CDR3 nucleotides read TGTGCCAGCAGCTATACTACGGACTATGGCTACACCTTC.

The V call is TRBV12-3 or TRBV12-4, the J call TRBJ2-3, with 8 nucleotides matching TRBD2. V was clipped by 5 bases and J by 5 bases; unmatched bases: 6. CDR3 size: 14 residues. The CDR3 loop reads CASSSGGMGDTQYF. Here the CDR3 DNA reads TGTGCCAGCAGTAGCGGGGGCATGGGAGATACGCAGTATTTT.

CDR3: CSAQGGGNQPQHF. The CDR3 DNA reads as TGCAGCGCCCAGGGGGGTGGCAATCAGCCCCAGCATTTT. This chain connects TRBV29-1 to TRBJ1-5, with 7 bases that match TRBD1. Trimming at V came to 7 bases and at J to 2 bases, leaving 5 bases not matched to a gene. CDR3 size: 13 residues. Germline-derived CDR1 and CDR2 are SQVTM and ANQGSEA.

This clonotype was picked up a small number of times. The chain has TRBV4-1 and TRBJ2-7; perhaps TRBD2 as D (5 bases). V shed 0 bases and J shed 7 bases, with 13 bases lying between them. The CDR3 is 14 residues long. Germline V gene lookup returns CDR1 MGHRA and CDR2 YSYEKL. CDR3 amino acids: CASSQDWVGGEQYF. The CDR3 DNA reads TGCGCCAGCAGCCAAGATTGGGTCGGCGGGGAGCAGTACTTC.

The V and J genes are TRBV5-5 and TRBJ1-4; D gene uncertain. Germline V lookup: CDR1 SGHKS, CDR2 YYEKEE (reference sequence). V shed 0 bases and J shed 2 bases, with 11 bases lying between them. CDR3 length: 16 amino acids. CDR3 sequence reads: CASSLEITRTNEKLFF. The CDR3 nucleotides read TGTGCCAGCAGCTTGGAGATTACACGGACTAATGAAAAACTGTTTTTT. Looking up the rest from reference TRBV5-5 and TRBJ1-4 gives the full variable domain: DAGVTQSPTHLIKTRGQQVTLRCSPISGHKSVSWYQQVLGQGPQFIFQYYEKEERGRGNFPDRFSARQFPNYSSELNVNALLLGDSALYLCASSLEITRTNEKLFFGSGTQLSVL.

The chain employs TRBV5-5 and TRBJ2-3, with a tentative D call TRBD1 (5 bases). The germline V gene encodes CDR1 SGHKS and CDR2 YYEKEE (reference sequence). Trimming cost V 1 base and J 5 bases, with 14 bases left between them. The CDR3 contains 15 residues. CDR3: CASSLRQGPRDTQYF. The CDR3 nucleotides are TGTGCCAGCAGCTTGCGGCAGGGTCCGCGAGATACGCAGTATTTT.

The CDR3 nucleotides read TGTGCCAGCAGCACGCGACAGGGAAAAAACATTCAGTACTTC. It yields the protein CASSTRQGKNIQYF. This chain connects TRBV11-2 to TRBJ2-4, with 7 bases matching TRBD1. The germline gives CDR1 SGHAT, CDR2 FQNNGV. Germline trimming cut 5 bases from V and 4 bases from J; bases unmatched to any gene: 5. The CDR3 runs to 14 residues.